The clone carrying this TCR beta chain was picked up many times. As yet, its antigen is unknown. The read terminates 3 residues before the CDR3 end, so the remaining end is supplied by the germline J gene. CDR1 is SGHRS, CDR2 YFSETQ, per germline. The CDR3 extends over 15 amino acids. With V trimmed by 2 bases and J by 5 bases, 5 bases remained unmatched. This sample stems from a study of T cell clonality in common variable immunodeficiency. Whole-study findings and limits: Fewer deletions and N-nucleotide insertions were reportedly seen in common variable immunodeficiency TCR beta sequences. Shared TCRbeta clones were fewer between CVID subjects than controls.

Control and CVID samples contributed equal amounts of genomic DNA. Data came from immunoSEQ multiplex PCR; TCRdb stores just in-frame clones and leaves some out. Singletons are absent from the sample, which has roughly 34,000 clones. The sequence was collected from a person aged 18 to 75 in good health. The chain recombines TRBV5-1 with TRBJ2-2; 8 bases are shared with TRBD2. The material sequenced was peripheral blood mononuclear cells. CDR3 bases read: TGCGCCAGCAGCTTATTCAGCGGGGGTACCGGGGAG. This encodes CASSLFSGGTGE. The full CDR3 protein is CASSLFSGGTGELFF.